This T cell receptor beta chain was sequenced during a study of cytomegalovirus exposure and HLA in healthy donors. General study results and limits: Most TCR sequences were seen very rarely across donors, but some public TCRs occurred in many. As was reported, the classifier diagnosed cytomegalovirus status with high specificity and sensitivity.

Comments on this clone: The antigen is unknown.

Only in-frame clones appear in the TCRdb table, and some are missing; sequencing was by immunoSEQ multiplex PCR. Of tens of thousands of clones in the sample, roughly 93% are singletons; the top ten hold about 3.5%. V lost 4 bases and J lost 4; bases outside the gene matches: 14. The CDR3 runs 16 residues. Germline V gives CDR1 SGHRS, CDR2 YFSETQ. The chain has TRBV5-1 and TRBJ2-7, with 7 bases matching TRBD1. The source is a woman aged 18 to 35 in good health and CMV-seropositive. What was sequenced was PBMCs. CDR3 protein: CASSPNTGQRLYEQYF. In DNA, the CDR3 is TGCGCCAGCAGCCCCAATACGGGACAGCGATTATACGAGCAGTACTTC.